These T cell receptor beta chains were read from a single sample in a study of T cells in Graves' hyperthyroidism and ophthalmopathy. TCRdb called the multiplex PCR reads again in MiXCR, with one record for every CDR3 protein. The data show 610,000 or so distinct CDR3 sequences, 40% to 55% seen once. Sequencing was performed on peripheral blood or thyroid tissue (not recorded which). These receptors originate from a woman aged 18-29 years with Graves' hyperthyroidism. Both conserved end residues are part of each CDR3. D genes are given only for firm matches. Size is stated for part of the rows, as once, few or many counts, or as a class when the clone is expanded.

clone_size,v_call,d_call,j_call,cdr3_aa,cdr3_nt
many,TRBV12-3/TRBV12-4,TRBD1,TRBJ2-7,CASSLSGTGTYEQYF,TGTGCCAGCAGCCTAAGCGGGACAGGGACCTACGAGCAGTACTTC
-,TRBV7-9,-,TRBJ1-1,CASSSPDRAWAEAFF,TGTGCCAGCAGCTCTCCGGACAGAGCCTGGGCTGAAGCTTTCTTT
many,TRBV4-2,-,TRBJ2-5,CASSQGTAQETQYF,TGTGCCAGCAGCCAAGGGACCGCCCAAGAGACCCAGTACTTC
-,TRBV2,-,TRBJ2-5,CASRNQGVKTQYF,TGTGCCAGCAGGAACCAGGGAGTAAAGACCCAGTACTTC
-,TRBV4-1,-,TRBJ1-2,CASSPPGGPLNYGYTF,TGCGCCAGCAGCCCCCCGGGGGGGCCCCTTAACTATGGCTACACCTTC
-,TRBV3-1,-,TRBJ2-2,CASSHLNTGELFF,TGTGCCAGCAGCCATTTAAACACCGGGGAGCTGTTTTTT
-,TRBV7-3,-,TRBJ2-5,CASSLPGADTQYF,TGTGCCAGCAGCTTACCAGGGGCAGATACGCAGTACTTC
-,TRBV29-1,-,TRBJ1-4,CSVVGGTTNEKLFF,TGCAGCGTTGTGGGGGGTACAACTAATGAAAAACTGTTTTTT
few,TRBV27,TRBD2,TRBJ2-7,CASRTSGRARSYEQYF,TGTGCCAGCAGGACTAGCGGGAGGGCCCGGTCCTACGAGCAGTACTTC
-,TRBV11-1,TRBD2,TRBJ2-7,CASSHRLAGYEQYF,TGTGCCAGCAGCCATCGACTAGCGGGATACGAGCAGTACTTC
-,TRBV6-6,TRBD1,TRBJ1-3,CASTIRGQGSGNTIYF,TGTGCCAGCACCATACGGGGACAGGGCTCTGGAAACACCATATATTTT
-,TRBV6-1,TRBD1,TRBJ1-5,CASRAPPGQADNQPQHF,TGTGCCAGCAGAGCGCCGCCGGGACAGGCGGACAATCAGCCCCAGCATTTT
-,TRBV2,-,TRBJ1-5,CASRGGVYQPQHF,TGTGCCAGCAGAGGAGGGGTCTATCAGCCCCAGCATTTT
many,TRBV19,-,TRBJ1-1,CASSPRVTAGAEAFF,TGTGCCAGTAGCCCGAGGGTGACGGCCGGGGCTGAAGCTTTCTTT
few,TRBV9,-,TRBJ2-1,CASSETVVNEQFF,TGTGCCAGCAGTGAGACAGTAGTCAATGAGCAGTTCTTC
few,TRBV7-3,TRBD1,TRBJ1-4,CASSAGQGGIRRLFF,TGTGCCAGCAGCGCCGGACAGGGGGGGATCCGGAGACTGTTTTTT
-,TRBV19,TRBD2,TRBJ2-7,CASSKRGTSGSGSYEQYF,TGTGCCAGTAGTAAAAGGGGTACTAGCGGGAGTGGGTCCTACGAGCAGTACTTC
many,TRBV19,-,TRBJ2-7,CASSIDKGREADEQYF,TGTGCCAGTAGTATAGACAAGGGACGGGAAGCCGACGAGCAGTACTTC
-,TRBV2,TRBD1,TRBJ1-2,CASSIRGQGQDGYTF,TGTGCCAGCAGTATCCGGGGACAGGGGCAGGATGGCTACACCTTC
-,TRBV15,TRBD2,TRBJ2-7,CATSSQNPGLAAYEQYF,TGTGCCACCAGCAGCCAAAACCCGGGACTAGCGGCGTACGAGCAGTACTTC
many,TRBV28,TRBD1,TRBJ1-5,CASSYLRTGNQPQHF,TGTGCCAGCAGCTATCTAAGGACAGGGAACCAGCCCCAGCATTTT
many,TRBV6-2/TRBV6-3,TRBD1,TRBJ2-5,CASRGTEGETQYF,TGTGCCAGCAGGGGGACAGAGGGCGAGACCCAGTACTTC
few,TRBV7-2,TRBD1,TRBJ2-2,CASSFALGQGAENTGELFF,TGTGCCAGCAGCTTCGCTTTGGGACAGGGGGCTGAGAACACCGGGGAGCTGTTTTTT
-,TRBV19,-,TRBJ1-1,CARRPGQKNTEAFF,TGTGCTAGACGTCCAGGACAGAAAAACACTGAAGCTTTCTTT
-,TRBV15,-,TRBJ2-6,CATSRDLASSGANVLTF,TGTGCCACCAGCAGAGATTTGGCGTCCTCTGGGGCCAACGTCCTGACTTTC
-,TRBV29-1,-,TRBJ1-1,CSVSDGAEAFF,TGCAGCGTGAGTGACGGGGCTGAAGCTTTCTTC
-,TRBV7-9,-,TRBJ1-5,CASSLGGDNPYEHF,TGTGCCAGCAGCTTAGGAGGGGACAACCCATACGAGCATTTT
-,TRBV7-2,-,TRBJ1-5,CASSDRKTQHF,TGTGCCAGCAGTGACAGGAAGACCCAGCATTTT
-,TRBV24-1,TRBD1,TRBJ1-3,CATSGPGQPRNTIYF,TGTGCCACCAGTGGACCGGGACAGCCAAGAAACACCATATATTTT